These 31 T cell receptor beta chains share one sample of origin, sequenced in a study of multiple sclerosis patients with progressive multifocal leukoencephalopathy. Time point indicated: before natalizumab initiation. TCRdb's table, derived via immunoSEQ multiplex PCR, lists solely in-frame clones and lacks some. This table holds some 30,000 clones, 85% to 90% found once. Sequencing was carried out using PBMCs. Source of these receptors: a human donor with multiple sclerosis.

The rearrangement links TRBV29-1 to TRBJ1-1; the D is unclear. CDR3 length: 10 residues. The V end lost 6 bases, the J end lost 8 bases, and 10 bases lay between the germline ends. CDR1 is SQVTM, CDR2 ANQGSEA, per germline. CDR3 coding DNA: TGCAGCGTGTGCCAGGAAGAAGCTTTCTTT. This gives the protein CSVCQEEAFF.

V usage is TRBV10-2 and J usage is TRBJ2-5; D call uncertain. The CDR3 has 14 residues. The germline V gene encodes CDR1 WSHSY and CDR2 SAAADI. V lost 0 bases and J 0 bases, leaving 5 bases between the germline ends. The CDR3, as DNA: TGCGCCAGCAGTGAGTCAAAGTACCAAGAGACCCAGTACTTC. Encoded protein: CASSESKYQETQYF.

The chain uses TRBV6-5 and TRBJ1-2; possible D gene TRBD1, 5 bases. This CDR3 comprises 13 residues. Germline values: CDR1 MNHEY, CDR2 SVGAGI. V dropped 4 bases and J dropped 6 bases, with 12 bases sitting between them. Here the CDR3 DNA reads TGTGCCAGCAGTTCGGGGGGTCTTAATGGCTACACCTTC. This translates into CASSSGGLNGYTF.

Only a few counts were recorded for this clone. CDR3 protein: CASSVQGKETQYF. The CDR3 bases are TGTGCCAGCAGCGTCCAGGGTAAAGAGACCCAGTACTTC. J is TRBJ2-5 and V is TRBV2, with D possibly TRBD1 on 5 matching bases. From germline, CDR1 is SNHLY and CDR2 FYNNEI. The length of the CDR3 is 13 residues. Deletions cut 6 bases from V and 3 bases from J, with 11 bases between.

This clone was found once. The rearrangement joins TRBV6-6 to TRBJ1-1; D remains unclear. CDR1 is MNHNY and CDR2 is SVGAGI in the germline V gene (reference sequence). V lost 2 bases and J 4 bases, leaving 11 bases between the germline ends. This CDR3 is built from 14 residues. CDR3 nucleotides: TGTGCCAGCAGTTACCCTGAAGGTGCCACTGAAGCTTTCTTT. Its translation is CASSYPEGATEAFF.

The chain employs TRBV10-3 and TRBJ2-5; 8 positions agree with TRBD2. The V segment lost 0 bases and the J segment 5 bases; nucleotides outside the gene matches: 5. The CDR3 spans 15 residues. CDR1 is ENHRY and CDR2 is SYGVKD in the germline V gene. The CDR3 DNA sequence: TGTGCCATCAGTGAGTCGGGGACTAGTTGGGAGACCCAGTACTTC. Residues: CAISESGTSWETQYF.

This clone was detected a few times. The chain has TRBV27 and TRBJ1-1; 8 bases are a match to TRBD1. Germline CDR1 reads MNHEY; CDR2 reads SMNVEV (reference sequence). The CDR3 is 14 residues long. J lost 1 base, V lost 4 bases, and 2 bases had no gene match. The CDR3 spells CASSYGQGNTEAFF. In DNA, the CDR3 is TGTGCCAGCAGTTATGGACAGGGGAACACTGAAGCTTTCTTT.

This clone was recorded once. The J gene is TRBJ2-5, the V gene TRBV5-4; no reliable D call. Germline lookup yields CDR1 SGHNT and CDR2 YYREEE (reference sequence). This CDR3 has 13 amino acids. V lost 0 bases, J lost 6 bases, and 9 bases lay in between. The CDR3 nucleotides are TGTGCCAGCAGCTTGGAGGCTGGCCAGACCCAGTACTTC. It codes for CASSLEAGQTQYF. The whole variable domain, remainder taken from reference TRBV5-4 and TRBJ2-5, is ETGVTQSPTHLIKTRGQQVTLRCSSQSGHNTVSWYQQALGQGPQFIFQYYREEENGRGNFPPRFSGLQFPNYSSELNVNALELDDSALYLCASSLEAGQTQYFGPGTRLLVL.

The V gene is TRBV9, the J gene TRBJ1-1; D is uncertain. CDR1 is SGDLS, CDR2 YYNGEE, per germline. The CDR3 extends over 14 amino acids. The V and J ends lost 0 bases and 1 base respectively, with 7 bases between them. This chain's CDR3 is CASSVDLGNTEAFF. The CDR3 DNA reads TGTGCCAGCAGCGTAGACCTGGGGAACACTGAAGCTTTCTTT.

Note on this clone: A junction boundary mismatches the germline segment, possibly from a read error. The identical CDR3 is also encoded by other nucleotide sequences in the sample. This rearrangement joins TRBV6-4 to TRBJ2-3; 12 bases agree with TRBD1. The CDR3 contains 15 residues. The germline gives CDR1 MRHNA, CDR2 SNTAGT. The DNA for the CDR3 is TGTGCCAGCAGTGCCGGGACAGGGGGCGCAGATACGCAGTACTTT. Translating gives CASSAGTGGADTQYF.

The chain is built from TRBV5-6 and TRBJ2-5; D is possibly TRBD1 (6 bases). The CDR3 sequence is 15 residues long. The germline V gene has CDR1 SGHDT and CDR2 YYEEEE. V lost 1 base, J lost 5 bases, and 15 bases lay in between. The CDR3 nucleotides read TGTGCCAGCAGCTTGTGGGGGCCGGCAGGGGAGACCCAGTACTTC. Translated, it gives CASSLWGPAGETQYF.

This chain connects TRBV6-5 to TRBJ1-2, with a tentative D call TRBD1 (6 bases). This CDR3 region has 15 residues. V lost 9 bases, J lost 4 bases, and 21 bases lay in between. The germline V gene has CDR1 MNHEY and CDR2 SVGAGI. This CDR3 is CASRGGRDSSYGYTF. The CDR3 DNA reads TGTGCCAGTCGGGGGGGGCGCGATTCCTCCTATGGCTACACCTTC.

The chain carries TRBV4-3 and TRBJ2-3; a weak D match, TRBD1 (5 bases). V gave up 0 bases and J gave up 1 base, with 11 bases separating them. The CDR3 contains 16 residues. Germline-derived CDR1 and CDR2 are LGHNA and YSLEER. The CDR3 sequence: CASSQENGHRTDTQYF. The CDR3 DNA reads TGCGCCAGCAGCCAAGAGAATGGACATCGCACAGATACGCAGTATTTT.

The chain joins TRBV27 to TRBJ1-6, with TRBD1 identical over 9 bases. The V gene end was trimmed by 5 bases and the J gene end by 10 bases; junction bases not matched to a gene: 9. Germline values: CDR1 MNHEY, CDR2 SMNVEV (reference sequence). This CDR3 contains 15 residues. CDR3: CASSLTGTGSSPLHF. The CDR3 DNA reads as TGTGCCAGCAGTCTAACGGGGACAGGGAGCTCACCCCTCCACTTT.

V gene TRBV7-9 combines with J gene TRBJ2-5; D might be TRBD1 (6 bases). Trimming shortened V by 0 bases and J by 4 bases, and 9 bases separated the two germline ends. CDR3 length: 14 residues. Germline CDR1 SEHNR, CDR2 FQNEAQ (reference sequence). CDR3 in amino acids: CASSLATGPETQYF. The CDR3 DNA follows: TGTGCCAGCAGCTTAGCCACAGGGCCAGAGACCCAGTACTTC. Using reference TRBV7-9 and TRBJ2-5 for the parts outside the CDR3, the full variable domain is DTGVSQNPRHKITKRGQNVTFRCDPISEHNRLYWYRQTLGQGPEFLTYFQNEAQLEKSRLLSDRFSAERPKGSFSTLEIQRTEQGDSAMYLCASSLATGPETQYFGPGTRLLVL.

This rearrangement joins TRBV30 to TRBJ1-2; TRBD1 is a possible D gene (6 bases). V was trimmed by 0 bases and J by 7 bases, leaving 18 bases between them. The CDR3 has 15 residues. Germline values: CDR1 GTSNPN, CDR2 SVGIG (reference sequence). Written as DNA, the CDR3 is TGTGCCTGGAGTGTCAGCAGGGCAGGGGTAGGTGGCTACACCTTC. Amino acids: CAWSVSRAGVGGYTF.

To note about this clone: The junction departs from germline at one end; a sequencing error may be responsible. V usage is TRBV6-6 and J usage is TRBJ1-4, with 10 bases fitting TRBD1. The CDR3 length is 11 residues. Per the germline V gene, CDR1 is MNHNY and CDR2 is SVGAGI (reference sequence). CDR3 nucleotide sequence: TGTGCCAGCAGTTACGGTCGGGACAGGGGATTT. Its translation: CASSYGRDRGF.

The V and J genes are TRBV6-5 and TRBJ2-5; 9 positions agree with TRBD2. The junction had 12 bases not matched to a gene; V was cut back by 6 bases and J by 7 bases. The CDR3 length is 15 residues. CDR1 and CDR2 from the germline V gene are MNHEY and SVGAGI. In nucleotides, the CDR3 is TGTGCCAGCAGGAATAGCGGGGGAGCCGCGGGGACCCAGTACTTC. Its protein product is CASRNSGGAAGTQYF.

The chain combines TRBV7-9 with TRBJ1-2; D is unclear. CDR1 and CDR2 (germline): SEHNR, FQNEAQ (reference sequence). The length of the CDR3 is 16 residues. V shed 1 base and J shed 6 bases, with 18 bases lying between them. CDR3 region: CASSLGARLPSHGYTF. In DNA, the CDR3 is TGTGCCAGCAGCTTAGGAGCACGGCTTCCCTCCCATGGCTACACCTTC.

J is TRBJ2-3 and V is TRBV12-1; the table calls TRBD1, which could not be checked here. TRBV12-1 constitutes a pseudogene. The CDR3 is 17 residues long. For the CDR3, the DNA is TGTGCCAGCAGCTTTGCGGAAACAGGGACGGCTCCAGATACGCAGTATTTT. It translates to CASSFAETGTAPDTQYF.

The chain combines TRBV7-9 with TRBJ2-2, with a tentative D call TRBD2 (6 bases). Trimming left V 7 bases short and J 6 bases short, with 18 bases between. Germline loops: CDR1 SEHNR, CDR2 FQNEAQ (reference sequence). CDR3 length equals 15 residues. This CDR3 reads CASTPPGGDPGELFF. The CDR3 bases are TGTGCCAGCACCCCGCCCGGCGGGGACCCCGGGGAGCTGTTTTTT.

The genes are TRBV19 and TRBJ2-7; no clear D. The V gene's germline CDR1 is LNHDA and CDR2 SQIVND (reference sequence). The CDR3 loop spans 11 amino acids. V gave up 4 bases and J gave up 7 bases, with 8 bases separating them. The CDR3: CASSNMGEQYF. The CDR3, as DNA: TGTGCCAGTAGTAATATGGGGGAGCAGTACTTC.

As concerns this clone: One end of the junction fails to match germline, which may point to a read error. The gene calls are TRBV4-2 and TRBJ2-7; D might be TRBD1 (6 bases). Germline V gives CDR1 LGHNA, CDR2 YNFKEQ. There are 16 residues in the CDR3. The CDR3 bases are TGTGCCGGCAGCCAAGATCTGGCAGGGGACTCCTACGAGCAGTACTTC. Translation gives CAGSQDLAGDSYEQYF.

J is TRBJ2-6 and V is TRBV5-4; TRBD1 matches 10 bases. CDR1 is SGHNT and CDR2 is YYREEE in the germline V gene (reference sequence). The CDR3 extends over 17 amino acids. The V gene end was trimmed by 3 bases and the J gene end by 2 bases; junction bases not matched to a gene: 5. The CDR3 DNA follows: TGTGCCAGCAGCTACGGGACAGGGGAAACTGGGGCCAACGTCCTGACTTTC. The encoded protein is CASSYGTGETGANVLTF.

This clone was counted between two and nine times. The chain links TRBV6-6 to TRBJ2-2; D may be TRBD1 or TRBD2 (5 bases each). Deletions cut 0 bases from V and 14 bases from J, with 22 bases between. The CDR3 is 16 amino acids. The germline V gene has CDR1 MNHNY and CDR2 SVGAGI (reference sequence). DNA for the CDR3: TGTGCCAGCAGTTACTCTGCGGTTCAGGGCCACGGGATTCTGTTTTTT. This gives the protein CASSYSAVQGHGILFF.

The CDR3 DNA reads TGTGCCAGTAGTATAGAAGGGGCGAGCAATCAGCCCCAGCATTTT. Translated, it gives CASSIEGASNQPQHF. This rearrangement joins TRBV19 to TRBJ1-5; tentatively, D is TRBD1 (5 bases). Between the trimmed V and J ends, which lost 0 bases and 1 base, there was a span of 7 bases. The CDR3 is 15 amino acids. Germline CDR1 and CDR2: LNHDA and SQIVND (reference sequence).

The chain employs TRBV28 and TRBJ1-2; 8 bases are shared with TRBD1. CDR3 length: 14 amino acids. V lost 7 bases to trimming and J lost 3 bases; unmatched junction nucleotides: 7. From germline, CDR1 is MDHEN and CDR2 SYDVKM. The CDR3 nucleotides read TGTGCCAGCAAAGCCGACAGGGGCTACTATGGCTACACCTTC. Its protein is CASKADRGYYGYTF.

This clone was counted a single time. The V gene is TRBV27, the J gene TRBJ2-5; either TRBD1 or TRBD2 may supply D (5 bases each). Near its end, the DNA agrees better with TRBJ2-7, so the J call may be wrong. This CDR3 has 14 amino acids. CDR1 and CDR2 from the germline V gene are MNHEY and SMNVEV (reference sequence). CDR3 nucleotide sequence: TGTGCCAGCAGGTTGCAACTAGGGGCCTACGAGCAGTACTTC. Its protein is CASRLQLGAYEQYF.

The V gene is TRBV9, the J gene TRBJ1-5; TRBD1 might be the D (6 bases). Germline V gene data show CDR1 as SGDLS and CDR2 as YYNGEE. This CDR3 comprises 16 residues. V was clipped by 4 bases and J by 1 base, with 15 bases between them. CDR3 sequence reads: CASSPGAGASNQPQHF. Here the CDR3 DNA reads TGTGCCAGCAGCCCGGGCGCAGGGGCAAGCAATCAGCCCCAGCATTTT. Using reference TRBV9 and TRBJ1-5 for the parts outside the CDR3, the full variable domain is DSGVTQTPKHLITATGQRVTLRCSPRSGDLSVYWYQQSLDQGLQFLIQYYNGEERAKGNILERFSAQQFPDLHSELNLSSLELGDSALYFCASSPGAGASNQPQHFGDGTRLSIL.

This chain connects TRBV28 to TRBJ2-1; D is uncertain. Germline V gives CDR1 MDHEN, CDR2 SYDVKM. This CDR3 contains 11 residues. With 8 bases removed from V and 3 bases from J, the gap between germline ends came to 5 bases. CDR3 coding DNA: TGTGCCAGCTGCGGCTACAATGAGCAGTTCTTC. Encoded protein: CASCGYNEQFF.

This clone was recorded once. The chain uses TRBV5-1 and TRBJ2-5, with D tentatively TRBD1 (5 bases). The V end lost 2 bases, the J end lost 4 bases, and 15 bases lay between the germline ends. There are 15 residues in the CDR3. Germline loops: CDR1 SGHRS, CDR2 YFSETQ. CDR3 amino acids: CASSLFEGAVETQYF. The DNA of the CDR3 is TGCGCCAGCAGCTTATTTGAAGGGGCGGTAGAGACCCAGTACTTC. The full variable domain, rest sourced from reference TRBV5-1 and TRBJ2-5, is KAGVTQTPRYLIKTRGQQVTLSCSPISGHRSVSWYQQTPGQGLQFLFEYFSETQRNKGNFPGRFSGRQFSNSRSEMNVSTLELGDSALYLCASSLFEGAVETQYFGPGTRLLVL.